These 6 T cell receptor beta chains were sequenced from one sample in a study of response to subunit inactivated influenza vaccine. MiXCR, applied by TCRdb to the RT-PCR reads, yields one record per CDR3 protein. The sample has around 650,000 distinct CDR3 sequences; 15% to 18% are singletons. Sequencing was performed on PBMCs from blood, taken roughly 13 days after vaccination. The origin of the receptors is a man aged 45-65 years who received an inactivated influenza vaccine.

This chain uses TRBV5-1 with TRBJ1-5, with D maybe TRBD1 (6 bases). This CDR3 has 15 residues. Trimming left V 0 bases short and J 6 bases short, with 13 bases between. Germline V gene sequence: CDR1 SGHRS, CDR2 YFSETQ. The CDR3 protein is CASSLGPGEPQPQHF. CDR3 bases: TGCGCCAGCAGCTTGGGGCCAGGGGAACCTCAGCCCCAGCATTTT.

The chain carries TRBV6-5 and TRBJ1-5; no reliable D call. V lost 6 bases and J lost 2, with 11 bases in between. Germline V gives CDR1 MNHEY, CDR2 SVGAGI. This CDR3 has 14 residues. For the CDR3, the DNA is TGTGCCAGCAGCACAGCCCAAGGCAATCAGCCCCAGCATTTT. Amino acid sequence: CASSTAQGNQPQHF.

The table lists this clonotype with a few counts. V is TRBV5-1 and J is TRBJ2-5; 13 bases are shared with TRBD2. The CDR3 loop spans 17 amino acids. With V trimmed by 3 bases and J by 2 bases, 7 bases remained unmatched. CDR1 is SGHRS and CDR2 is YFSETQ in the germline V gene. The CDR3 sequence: CASSYTSGREYQETQYF. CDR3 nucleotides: TGCGCCAGCAGCTATACTAGCGGGAGGGAATATCAAGAGACCCAGTACTTC. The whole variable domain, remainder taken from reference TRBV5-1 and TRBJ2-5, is KAGVTQTPRYLIKTRGQQVTLSCSPISGHRSVSWYQQTPGQGLQFLFEYFSETQRNKGNFPGRFSGRQFSNSRSEMNVSTLELGDSALYLCASSYTSGREYQETQYFGPGTRLLVL.

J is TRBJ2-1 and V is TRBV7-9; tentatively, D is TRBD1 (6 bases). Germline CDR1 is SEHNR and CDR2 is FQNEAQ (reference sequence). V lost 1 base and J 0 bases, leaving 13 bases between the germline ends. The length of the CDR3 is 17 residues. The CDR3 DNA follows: TGTGCCAGCAGCTTAGTGGGGCAGGGGAGCTCCTACAATGAGCAGTTCTTC. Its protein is CASSLVGQGSSYNEQFF.

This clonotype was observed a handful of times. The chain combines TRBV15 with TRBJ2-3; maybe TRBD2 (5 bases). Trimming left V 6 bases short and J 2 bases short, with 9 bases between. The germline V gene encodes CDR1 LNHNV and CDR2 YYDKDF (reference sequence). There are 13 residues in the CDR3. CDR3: CATSKRTTDTQYF. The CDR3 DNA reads TGTGCCACCAGTAAGCGGACCACAGATACGCAGTATTTT.

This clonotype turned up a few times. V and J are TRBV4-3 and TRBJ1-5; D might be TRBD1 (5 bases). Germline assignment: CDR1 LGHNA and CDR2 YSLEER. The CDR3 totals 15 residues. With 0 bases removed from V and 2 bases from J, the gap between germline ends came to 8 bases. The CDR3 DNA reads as TGCGCCAGCAGCCAAGATTTCAGGGGCAATCAGCCCCAGCATTTT. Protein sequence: CASSQDFRGNQPQHF.